This TCR beta chain was found in a study of T cells in Graves' hyperthyroidism and ophthalmopathy (dated by TCRdb to the late 2010s). With regard to the full study: Peripheral blood samples were taken at initial diagnosis, before any treatment was given. To identify TCR V-J signatures that set the groups apart, the researchers used a discovery cohort of 90 to 100 patients, made up of 43 with Graves' ophthalmopathy and about 55 with stable Graves' hyperthyroidism. Prospective prediction of ophthalmopathy was tested in an independent validation cohort consisting of 18 hyperthyroidism patients and some 17 patients who later progressed to ophthalmopathy. The 95 to 100 discovery patients were randomly divided into training and test sets at a 7:3 ratio. In addition, the study compared T-cell repertoires in thyroid tissue and in blood from roughly six Graves' hyperthyroidism patients. Once sampling was done, hyperthyroidism patients were given methimazole at a starting dose of 30 mg daily, whereas ophthalmopathy patients were given high-dose intravenous methylprednisolone. According to the paper, TCR Vbeta CDR3 sequencing was carried out on 120 to 150 peripheral blood samples, which came from under 50 ophthalmopathy, 75 to 80 hyperthyroidism and roughly 17 progressor patients. Overall study results and their limits: No statistical method was used to set the sample size in advance, and investigators knew the group allocation. Ophthalmopathy was separated from stable hyperthyroidism by a 13 V-J signature model, with 85% to 90% sensitivity and roughly 84% specificity obtained in cross-validation and 80%/75% obtained in testing. Blood samples also contained most of the expanded thyroid clonotypes (frequency above 0.001), which suggests that blood repertoires may reflect thyroid immune responses. In validation, the model predicted progression to ophthalmopathy a median of around 6.5 months before onset, with about 71% sensitivity and roughly 79% specificity.

V gives up 7 bases and J gives up 4 bases, and the segment between their germline ends measures 15 bases. The CDR3 covers 13 residues, taking in both the cysteine and the phenylalanine. Only the CDR3 portion is preserved as DNA: 39 bases, with reading frame beginning at the first base. CDR1 and CDR2 are drawn from the germline V gene: SQVTM, ANQGSEA. This clonotype showed up many times. What antigen it recognizes has not been identified. Base qualities are not recorded, but no much larger clone differs from it by a single base. Stable Graves' hyperthyroidism was defined as the absence of progression to ophthalmopathy over 18 months of follow-up. Hyperthyroidism patients were newly diagnosed, had a disease duration of under 2 months, and were aged 18 to 65 years. Any patient with an uncontrolled infection, another autoimmune disease, pregnancy or lactation was excluded. Diagnoses were established on the basis of clinical symptoms, serum thyroxine and TRAb, thyroid ultrasound, and orbital computed tomography. PBMCs were isolated from 10 ml of fresh peripheral blood by Ficoll-Paque density gradient centrifugation. Total RNA was extracted with Trizol reagent, and quality was checked on an Agilent 2100 Bioanalyzer.

The TCR beta CDR3 regions were amplified from RNA transcripts. The first round of RT-PCR for the TCR CDR3 was performed with the HTBI primer set and the Qiagen OneStep RT-PCR kit. The libraries were constructed in a second round of multiplex PCR and then size-selected and purified. Libraries were sequenced paired-end with 100 bp reads on an Illumina HiSeq2000. The original pipeline was this. SOAPnuke was used to process the raw data, throwing out any read that contained adapters or uncalled bases, had a mean Phred below 15, or lacked an exact constant-primer or identifier match. COPE v1.2.5 was used to merge high-quality paired reads, and clonotypes were defined as unique nucleotide sequences. MiTCR v1.1 was used to align the clonotypes against IMGT TRBV, TRBD and TRBJ reference segments. The analysis included only V-J combinations with a frequency above 0.0001, which together covered around 99% of the repertoires. The TCS score was defined as F50 (clonal expansion) divided by E x V (chaos), with BLOSUM62-based TCRdist calculated between CDR3 peptides within each V-J. Welch's t-statistics and random forest reduced just over 500 V-J features to about 13, which were used in a naive Bayes classifier (R e1071). Using fastp trimming at Q25 and MiXCR clonotype assembly, TCRdb reanalyzed the public sequencing data and kept in-frame beta chains. A single entry per CDR3 protein holds the most common genes and DNA from its merged rows. The authors' filters were not applied to this entry. Here the sample has about 400,000 distinct CDR3 sequences; around 16% occur a single time. 7.7% of the sample rests with the top ten.

The sequenced material came from blood. Recombination connected TRBV29-1 to TRBJ2-3, and perhaps TRBD1 as D gene, on 6 matching bases. The origin of this receptor is a woman younger than 30 with Graves' hyperthyroidism. The CDR3 reads CSDPTGSPDTQYF. The nucleotides are TGCAGCGACCCGACAGGTAGCCCAGATACGCAGTATTTT.